These T cell receptor beta chains were read from a single sample in a study of tumour-infiltrating T cells in Burkitt lymphoma. The repertoire was sequenced with immunoSEQ multiplex PCR; TCRdb's copy has only in-frame clones and lacks some. The sample has 5,500 to 7,000 clones; roughly a tenth are singletons. Input material: tumor tissue. Receptor source: a human donor with diffuse large B-cell lymphoma. Each CDR3 is given without its conserved first and last residue.

cdr3_length,j_call,v_call,cdr3_aa
17,TRBJ2-1,TRBV18,ASSPYSRIGLAGGHEQF
17,TRBJ1-4,TRBV14,ASSQDPRRRGAANEKLF
14,TRBJ2-5,TRBV29-1,SVGSSRGGFQETQY
11,TRBJ1-2,TRBV7-9,ASTPSPRGGYT
12,TRBJ2-6,TRBV6-5,ASTQYSGANVLT
13,TRBJ2-7,TRBV19,ASNQEGAGEMEQY
13,TRBJ1-4,TRBV4-2,ASSQVPGLSEKLF
13,TRBJ2-3,TRBV5-1,ASSHGRGFSDTQY
12,TRBJ1-1,TRBV6-5,ASSYGGMNTEAF
10,TRBJ1-2,TRBV19,ASSPGSYGYT
16,TRBJ2-7,TRBV5-1,ASSFKPAAMTQAYEQY
11,TRBJ2-5,TRBV7-7,ASSLGGKETQY
15,TRBJ2-1,TRBV10-3,AISGLGSGGKLNEQF
11,TRBJ1-1,TRBV6-5,ASSLDSATEAF